Sequencing of this T cell receptor beta chain was carried out in a study of blood T cell repertoires in COVID-19. Across the study: Whether acute or convalescent, the COVID-19 samples came from the United States, Italy and Spain.

CDR1 is MDHEN, CDR2 SYDVKM, per germline. The CDR3 is 16 amino acids. V dropped 5 bases and J dropped 4; count of bases not matched to a gene: 11. Profiled with immunoSEQ multiplex PCR; TCRdb holds only in-frame clones, not every one. The sample consists of approximately 170,000 clones, more than 75% of them appearing once. This sequence joins TRBV28 and TRBJ1-5; 7 positions match TRBD1. The sequence derives from a man aged 50 to 59 who had recovered from COVID-19. Sequencing was carried out using peripheral blood. Here the CDR3 DNA reads TGTGCCAGCAGTCCTCACCTCGCAGGGGGTAATCAGCCCCAGCATTTT. Translated, it gives CASSPHLAGGNQPQHF. Complete variable domain (other parts from reference TRBV28 and TRBJ1-5): DVKVTQSSRYLVKRTGEKVFLECVQDMDHENMFWYRQDPGLGLRLIYFSYDVKMKEKGDIPEGYSVSREKKERFSLILESASTNQTSMYLCASSPHLAGGNQPQHFGDGTRLSIL.